This T cell receptor (beta chain) emerged from a study of T cell responses to AZD1222 COVID-19 vaccine. General study points: Baseline testing showed seropositivity in only five to seven AZD1222 recipients. None of the repertoires were sampled until the peak T cell response had passed. Within unmutated variant regions lay the reported targets of nearly half of spike-specific TCRs. Most donors were white British and more were female, and clonal diversity was possibly underestimated.

A note on this clone: The antigen remains unidentified.

Only in-frame clones appear in the TCRdb table, and some are missing; sequencing was by immunoSEQ multiplex PCR. The sample shows approximately 200,000 clones, approximately 89% of them seen only once. The TCR sequence derives from an adult who received the AZD1222 COVID-19 vaccine. Specimen: peripheral blood, collected 28 days after the second AZD1222 dose.

Here the CDR3 DNA reads TGTGCCAGCTCATCCACTAAAAGCCCACTTCTCCAAGAGACCCAGTACTTC. Translating it yields CASSSTKSPLLQETQYF. This chain links TRBV18 with TRBJ2-5, with D unclear. V was trimmed by 5 bases and J by 1 base, leaving 20 bases between them. The CDR3 is made up of 17 amino acids. Germline-derived CDR1 and CDR2 are KGHSH and LQKENI.